Shown below are 4 T cell receptor beta chains from a single sample sequenced in a study of shared clonotypes between healthy human individuals. Naive CD8 cells comprised CD45RO-negative, CCR7-positively selected cells, excluding terminally differentiated effector memory CD45RA+ cells. Profiling relied on immunoSEQ multiplex PCR, and the TCRdb table lists in-frame clones only, not all of them. The sample lists more than 600,000 clones, about 90% seen once, with about a quarter in the top ten. Sequencing was done on a sample of naive CD8+ T cells sorted from blood. These receptors came from a man aged 25 to 40 in good health.

The chain uses TRBV27 and TRBJ2-7; D possibly matches TRBD1 or TRBD2 (5 bases each). Germline V CDR1 and CDR2: MNHEY, SMNVEV (reference sequence). The CDR3 spans 15 residues. Trimming took off 7 bases at V and 5 bases at J, with 21 bases between the two ends. DNA for the CDR3: TGTGCCAGCAAAAGCTATGGGGACCCGTCCCACGAGCAGTACTTC. Encoded protein: CASKSYGDPSHEQYF.

This clone was counted only a few times. The gene calls are TRBV19 and TRBJ2-2; D remains unclear. There are 13 residues in the CDR3. Between the trimmed V and J ends, which lost 6 bases and 6 bases, there was a span of 11 bases. The V gene's germline CDR1 is LNHDA and CDR2 SQIVND (reference sequence). Written as DNA, the CDR3 is TGTGCCAGTAGCGCCGCCGTCTCCGGGGAGCTGTTTTTT. It yields the protein CASSAAVSGELFF.

The chain uses TRBV28 and TRBJ2-1, with TRBD2 matching 9 bases. Germline values: CDR1 MDHEN, CDR2 SYDVKM. The CDR3 consists of 16 residues. V lost 3 bases to trimming and J lost 11 bases; unmatched junction nucleotides: 14. The CDR3 sequence is CASSFSFSGSAMKQFF. In nucleotides, the CDR3 is TGTGCCAGCAGTTTCTCTTTTAGCGGGAGCGCAATGAAGCAGTTCTTC.

The CDR3 nucleotides are TGTGCCAGCAGCGATGCACTAGCGGGCCCCGCATTCTACAATGAGCAGTTCTTC. Its protein product is CASSDALAGPAFYNEQFF. This chain connects TRBV14 to TRBJ2-1; 9 nucleotides agree with TRBD2. Germline V gives CDR1 SGHDN, CDR2 FVKESK. V was clipped by 5 bases and J by 3 bases; unmatched bases: 14. The CDR3 has 18 amino acids.